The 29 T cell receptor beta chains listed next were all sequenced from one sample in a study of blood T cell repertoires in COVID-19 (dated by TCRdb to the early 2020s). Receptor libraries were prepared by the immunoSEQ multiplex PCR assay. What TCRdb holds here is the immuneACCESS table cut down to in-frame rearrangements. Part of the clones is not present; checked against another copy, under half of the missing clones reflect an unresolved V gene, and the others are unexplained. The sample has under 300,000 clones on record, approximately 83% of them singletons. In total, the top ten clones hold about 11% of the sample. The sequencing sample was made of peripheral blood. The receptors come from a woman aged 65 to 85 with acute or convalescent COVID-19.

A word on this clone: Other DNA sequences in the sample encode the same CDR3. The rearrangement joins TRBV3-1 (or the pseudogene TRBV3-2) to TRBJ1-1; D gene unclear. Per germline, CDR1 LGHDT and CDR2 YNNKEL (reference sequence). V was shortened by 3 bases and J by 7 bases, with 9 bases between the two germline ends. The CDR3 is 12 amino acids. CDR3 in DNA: TGTGCCAGCAGCCAGACGGGGATTGAAGCTTTCTTT. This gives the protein CASSQTGIEAFF.

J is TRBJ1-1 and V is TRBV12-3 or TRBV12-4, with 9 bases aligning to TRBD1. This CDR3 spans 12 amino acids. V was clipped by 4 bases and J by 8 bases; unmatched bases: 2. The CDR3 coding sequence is TGTGCCAGCAGTTCGGGACAGGGAGAAGCTTTCTTT. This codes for CASSSGQGEAFF.

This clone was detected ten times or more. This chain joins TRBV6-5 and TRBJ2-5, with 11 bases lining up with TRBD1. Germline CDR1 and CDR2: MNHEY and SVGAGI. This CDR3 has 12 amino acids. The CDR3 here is CTTGTGGETQYF. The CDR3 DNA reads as TGTACGACTGGGACAGGGGGAGAGACCCAGTACTTC.

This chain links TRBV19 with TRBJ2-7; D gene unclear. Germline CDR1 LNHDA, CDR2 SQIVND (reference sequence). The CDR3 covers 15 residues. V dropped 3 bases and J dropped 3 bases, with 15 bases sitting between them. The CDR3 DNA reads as TGTGCCAGTAGTATCTTTGACTCCCTGGTCTACGAGCAGTACTTC. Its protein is CASSIFDSLVYEQYF.

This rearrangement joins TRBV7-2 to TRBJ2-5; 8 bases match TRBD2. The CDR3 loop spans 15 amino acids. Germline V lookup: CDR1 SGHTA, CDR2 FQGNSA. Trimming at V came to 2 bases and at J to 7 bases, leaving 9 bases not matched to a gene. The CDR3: CASSLFAGGAGTQYF. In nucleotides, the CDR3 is TGTGCCAGCAGCTTATTTGCGGGGGGCGCGGGGACCCAGTACTTC.

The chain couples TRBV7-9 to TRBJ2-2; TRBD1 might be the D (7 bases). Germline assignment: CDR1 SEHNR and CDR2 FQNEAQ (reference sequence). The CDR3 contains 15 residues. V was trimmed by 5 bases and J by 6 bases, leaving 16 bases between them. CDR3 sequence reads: CASSLQGGLPGELFF. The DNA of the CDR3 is TGTGCCAGCAGCCTCCAGGGGGGCTTGCCCGGGGAGCTGTTTTTT.

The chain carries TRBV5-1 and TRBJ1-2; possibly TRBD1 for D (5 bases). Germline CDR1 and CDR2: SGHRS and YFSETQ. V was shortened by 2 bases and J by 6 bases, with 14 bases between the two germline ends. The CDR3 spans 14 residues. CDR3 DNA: TGCGCCAGCAGCTTACGGGGGAGGTCCAATGGCTACACCTTC. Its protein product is CASSLRGRSNGYTF.

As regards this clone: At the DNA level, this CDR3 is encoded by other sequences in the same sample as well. Written as DNA, the CDR3 is TGTGCCATCAGTGAAAGGGGCTACGAGCAGTACTTC. Its translation: CAISERGYEQYF. The chain couples TRBV10-3 to TRBJ2-7; D may be TRBD1 (5 bases). The length of the CDR3 is 12 residues. Trimming took 3 bases from V and 3 from J, leaving 6 bases between them. Germline V gene lookup returns CDR1 ENHRY and CDR2 SYGVKD.

This chain's CDR3 is CASSQWGGWENPFMNTEAFF. CDR3 sequence (DNA): TGCGCCAGCAGCCAATGGGGGGGATGGGAGAATCCGTTTATGAACACTGAAGCTTTCTTT. The V and J genes are TRBV4-1 and TRBJ1-1, with D possibly matching TRBD1 (5 bases). The CDR3 extends over 20 amino acids. V was trimmed by 2 bases and J by 0 bases, leaving 25 bases between them. Germline CDR1 is MGHRA and CDR2 is YSYEKL.

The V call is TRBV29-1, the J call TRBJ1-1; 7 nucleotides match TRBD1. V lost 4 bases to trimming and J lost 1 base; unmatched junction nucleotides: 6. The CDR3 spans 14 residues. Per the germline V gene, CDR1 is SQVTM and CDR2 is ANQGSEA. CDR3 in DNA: TGCAGCGTTGTGGGACAGAGAGGGAACACTGAAGCTTTCTTT. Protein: CSVVGQRGNTEAFF.

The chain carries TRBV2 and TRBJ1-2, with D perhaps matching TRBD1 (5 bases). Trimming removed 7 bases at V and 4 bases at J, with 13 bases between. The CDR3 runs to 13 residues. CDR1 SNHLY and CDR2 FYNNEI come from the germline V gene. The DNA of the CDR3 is TGTGCCAGCAACGGGGGGGGAGGCTATGGCTACACCTTC. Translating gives CASNGGGGYGYTF.

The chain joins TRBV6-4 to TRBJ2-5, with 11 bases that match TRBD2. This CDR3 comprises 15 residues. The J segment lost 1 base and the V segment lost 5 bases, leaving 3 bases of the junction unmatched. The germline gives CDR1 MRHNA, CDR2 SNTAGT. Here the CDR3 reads CASSLAGGPQETQYF. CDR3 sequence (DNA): TGTGCCAGCAGTCTAGCGGGGGGCCCCCAAGAGACCCAGTACTTC.

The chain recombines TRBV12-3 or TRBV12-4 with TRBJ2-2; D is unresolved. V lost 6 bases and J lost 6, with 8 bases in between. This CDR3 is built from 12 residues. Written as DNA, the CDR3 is TGTGCCAGCAGGCCAGGATCCGGGGAGCTGTTTTTT. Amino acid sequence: CASRPGSGELFF.

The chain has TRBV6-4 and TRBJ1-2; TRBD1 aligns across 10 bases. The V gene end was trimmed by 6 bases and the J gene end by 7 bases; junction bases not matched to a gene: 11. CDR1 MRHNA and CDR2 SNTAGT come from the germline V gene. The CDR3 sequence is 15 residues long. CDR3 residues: CASSIGTGEIGGYTF. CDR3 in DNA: TGTGCCAGCAGCATCGGGACAGGGGAAATTGGTGGCTACACCTTC.

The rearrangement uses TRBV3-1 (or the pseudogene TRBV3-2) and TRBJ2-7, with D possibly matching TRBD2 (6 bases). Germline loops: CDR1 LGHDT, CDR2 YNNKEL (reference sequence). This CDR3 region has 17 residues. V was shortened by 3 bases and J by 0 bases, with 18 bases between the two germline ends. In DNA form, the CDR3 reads TGTGCCAGCAGCCATTTATCAGGACGGGGGAACTCCTACGAGCAGTACTTC. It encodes CASSHLSGRGNSYEQYF.

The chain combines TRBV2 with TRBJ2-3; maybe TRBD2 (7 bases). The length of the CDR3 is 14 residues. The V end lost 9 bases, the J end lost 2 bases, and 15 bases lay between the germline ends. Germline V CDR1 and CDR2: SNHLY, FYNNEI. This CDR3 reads CASEGGGATDTQYF. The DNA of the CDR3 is TGTGCCAGTGAAGGGGGGGGAGCCACAGATACGCAGTATTTT.

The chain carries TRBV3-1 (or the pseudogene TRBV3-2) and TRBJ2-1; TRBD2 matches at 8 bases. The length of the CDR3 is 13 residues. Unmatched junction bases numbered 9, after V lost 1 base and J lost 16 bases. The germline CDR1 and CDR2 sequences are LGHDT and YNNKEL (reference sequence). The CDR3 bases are TGTGCCAGCAGCCAAGCAGGCGGGACTAGGTCATTCTTC. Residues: CASSQAGGTRSFF.

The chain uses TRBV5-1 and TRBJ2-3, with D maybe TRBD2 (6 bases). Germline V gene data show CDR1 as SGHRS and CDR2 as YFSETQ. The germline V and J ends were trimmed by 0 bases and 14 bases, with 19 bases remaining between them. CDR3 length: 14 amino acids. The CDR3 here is CASSLGGAGSLLYF. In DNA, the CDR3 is TGCGCCAGCAGCTTGGGAGGTGCGGGGAGTCTACTGTATTTT. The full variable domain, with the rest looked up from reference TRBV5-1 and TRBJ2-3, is KAGVTQTPRYLIKTRGQQVTLSCSPISGHRSVSWYQQTPGQGLQFLFEYFSETQRNKGNFPGRFSGRQFSNSRSEMNVSTLELGDSALYLCASSLGGAGSLLYFGPGTRLTVL.

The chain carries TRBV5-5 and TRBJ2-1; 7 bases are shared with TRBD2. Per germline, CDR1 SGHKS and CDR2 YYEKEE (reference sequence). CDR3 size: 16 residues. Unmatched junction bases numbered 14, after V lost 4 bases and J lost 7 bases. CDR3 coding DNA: TGTGCCAGCAGCCTGAGAGTAGCTAGCGGTTATAATGAGCAGTTCTTC. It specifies CASSLRVASGYNEQFF.

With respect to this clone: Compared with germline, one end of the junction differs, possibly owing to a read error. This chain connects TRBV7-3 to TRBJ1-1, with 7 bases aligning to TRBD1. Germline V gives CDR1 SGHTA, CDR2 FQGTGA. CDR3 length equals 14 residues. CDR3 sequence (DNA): TGTGCCAGCAGCCTAACCTCGGGACAGCCTGAAGCTTTCTTT. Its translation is CASSLTSGQPEAFF.

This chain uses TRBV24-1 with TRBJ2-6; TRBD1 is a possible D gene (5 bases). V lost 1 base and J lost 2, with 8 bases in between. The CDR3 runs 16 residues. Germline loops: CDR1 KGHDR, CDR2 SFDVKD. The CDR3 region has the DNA TGTGCCACCAGTGATTTTTGGGGCACTGGGGCCAACGTCCTGACTTTC. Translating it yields CATSDFWGTGANVLTF.

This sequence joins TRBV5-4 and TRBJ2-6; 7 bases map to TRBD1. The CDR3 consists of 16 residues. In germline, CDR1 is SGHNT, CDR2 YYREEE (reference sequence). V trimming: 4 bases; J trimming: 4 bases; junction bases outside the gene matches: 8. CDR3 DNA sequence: TGTGCCAGCAGCCGGACAGGTCTGGGAGGGGCCAACGTCCTGACTTTC. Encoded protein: CASSRTGLGGANVLTF.

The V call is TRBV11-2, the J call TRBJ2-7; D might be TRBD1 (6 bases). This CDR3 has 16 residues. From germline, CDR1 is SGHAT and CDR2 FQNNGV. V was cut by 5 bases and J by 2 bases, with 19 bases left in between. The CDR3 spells CASSIVGGSKAYEQYF. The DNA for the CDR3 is TGTGCCAGCAGCATTGTTGGGGGCTCCAAGGCCTACGAGCAGTACTTC.

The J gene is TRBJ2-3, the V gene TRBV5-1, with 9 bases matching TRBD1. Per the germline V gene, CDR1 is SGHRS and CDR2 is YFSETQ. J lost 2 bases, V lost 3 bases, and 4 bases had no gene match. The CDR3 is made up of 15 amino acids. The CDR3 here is CASSYDRGDTDTQYF. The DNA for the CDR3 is TGCGCCAGCAGCTATGACAGGGGGGACACAGATACGCAGTATTTT. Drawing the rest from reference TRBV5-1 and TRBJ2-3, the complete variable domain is KAGVTQTPRYLIKTRGQQVTLSCSPISGHRSVSWYQQTPGQGLQFLFEYFSETQRNKGNFPGRFSGRQFSNSRSEMNVSTLELGDSALYLCASSYDRGDTDTQYFGPGTRLTVL.

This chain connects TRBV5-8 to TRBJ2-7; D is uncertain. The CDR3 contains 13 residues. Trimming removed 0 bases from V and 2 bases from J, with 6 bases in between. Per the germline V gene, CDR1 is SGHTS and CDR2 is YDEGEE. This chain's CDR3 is CASSLAPAYEQYF. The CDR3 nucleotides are TGTGCCAGCAGCTTGGCCCCTGCCTACGAGCAGTACTTC.

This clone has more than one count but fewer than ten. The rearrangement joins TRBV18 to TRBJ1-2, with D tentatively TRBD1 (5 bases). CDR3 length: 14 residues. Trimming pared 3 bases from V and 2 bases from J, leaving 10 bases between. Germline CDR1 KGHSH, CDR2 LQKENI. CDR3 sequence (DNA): TGTGCCAGCTCACCGACAGCTAAGAACTATGGCTACACCTTC. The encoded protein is CASSPTAKNYGYTF.

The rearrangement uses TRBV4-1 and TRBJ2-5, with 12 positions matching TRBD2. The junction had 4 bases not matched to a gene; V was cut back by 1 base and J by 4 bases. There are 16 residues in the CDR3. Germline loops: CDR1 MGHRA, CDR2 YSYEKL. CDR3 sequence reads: CASSQGLTSGGETQYF. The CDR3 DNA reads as TGCGCCAGCAGCCAAGGACTGACTAGCGGGGGAGAGACCCAGTACTTC.

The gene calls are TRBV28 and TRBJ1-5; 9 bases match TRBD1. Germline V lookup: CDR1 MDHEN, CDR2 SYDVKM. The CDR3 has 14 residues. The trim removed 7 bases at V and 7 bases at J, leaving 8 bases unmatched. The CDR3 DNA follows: TGTGCCAGCACGGGGGGGACAGGGAGGCAGCCCCAGCATTTT. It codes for CASTGGTGRQPQHF.

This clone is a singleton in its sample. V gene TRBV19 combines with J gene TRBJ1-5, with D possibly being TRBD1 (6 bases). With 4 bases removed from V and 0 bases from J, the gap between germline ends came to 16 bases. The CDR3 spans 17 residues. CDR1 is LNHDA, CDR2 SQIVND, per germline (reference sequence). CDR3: CASSTSSGTSSNQPQHF. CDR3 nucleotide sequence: TGTGCCAGTAGTACGTCCTCCGGGACATCTAGCAATCAGCCCCAGCATTTT.